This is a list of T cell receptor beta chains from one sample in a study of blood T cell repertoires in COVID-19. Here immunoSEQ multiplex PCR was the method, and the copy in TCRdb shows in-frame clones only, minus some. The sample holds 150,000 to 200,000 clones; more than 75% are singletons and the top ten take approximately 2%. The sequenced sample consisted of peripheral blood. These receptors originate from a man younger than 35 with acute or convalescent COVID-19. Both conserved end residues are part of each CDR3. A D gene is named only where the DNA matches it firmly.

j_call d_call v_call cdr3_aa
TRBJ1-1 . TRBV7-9 CASRTTGKNTEAFF
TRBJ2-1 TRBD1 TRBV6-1 CASSEAPPGTGGNEQFF
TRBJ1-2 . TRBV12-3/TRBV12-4 CASSQRQSYTF
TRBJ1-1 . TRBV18 CASSRLGQGRNTEAFF
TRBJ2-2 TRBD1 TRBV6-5 CATRTGSTGELFF
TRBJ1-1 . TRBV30 CAWTGGGRAFF
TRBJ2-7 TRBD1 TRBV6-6 CASSYPITVGTGDSYEQYF
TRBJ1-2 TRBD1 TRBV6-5 CASRLQGSYGYTF
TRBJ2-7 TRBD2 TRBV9 CASSEASGSSYEQYF
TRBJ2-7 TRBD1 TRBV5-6 CASSSETGAYEQYF
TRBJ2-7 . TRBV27 CASSRGWDSSHEQYF
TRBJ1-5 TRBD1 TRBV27 CASSLSPQGTNQPQHF
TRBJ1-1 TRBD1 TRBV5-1 CASSLVGQATEAFF
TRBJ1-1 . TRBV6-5 CASLSRAGGTEAFF